This T cell receptor (beta chain) was obtained from a study of OX40 agonist ivuxolimab in advanced cancers. Study in general: Averaging 60 years in age, with a range of 23 to 79, the cohort was approximately 87% male.

The protocol was immunoSEQ multiplex PCR, while the TCRdb copy is restricted to in-frame clones and leaves out a portion. The table records around 100,000 clones, approximately 90% of them present only once. Whole-study results and caveats: The average count of expanded clones was higher among CD8+ T cells than among CD4+.

Germline values: CDR1 SGHDT, CDR2 YYEEEE. The CDR3 totals 15 residues. V lost 3 bases and J lost 5; bases outside the gene matches: 11. Of note for this clone: The antigen remains undetermined.

This chain connects TRBV5-6 to TRBJ2-7; 7 bases match TRBD1. This sequence originates from an adult with an advanced solid tumor such as melanoma, head and neck, liver or kidney cancer. The material sequenced was CD4+ or CD8+ T cells sorted from blood, taken in a trial of the OX40 agonist ivuxolimab. CDR3: CASSYAGTVRHEQYF. The CDR3 nucleotides read TGTGCCAGCAGCTACGCCGGGACAGTCCGCCACGAGCAGTACTTC.